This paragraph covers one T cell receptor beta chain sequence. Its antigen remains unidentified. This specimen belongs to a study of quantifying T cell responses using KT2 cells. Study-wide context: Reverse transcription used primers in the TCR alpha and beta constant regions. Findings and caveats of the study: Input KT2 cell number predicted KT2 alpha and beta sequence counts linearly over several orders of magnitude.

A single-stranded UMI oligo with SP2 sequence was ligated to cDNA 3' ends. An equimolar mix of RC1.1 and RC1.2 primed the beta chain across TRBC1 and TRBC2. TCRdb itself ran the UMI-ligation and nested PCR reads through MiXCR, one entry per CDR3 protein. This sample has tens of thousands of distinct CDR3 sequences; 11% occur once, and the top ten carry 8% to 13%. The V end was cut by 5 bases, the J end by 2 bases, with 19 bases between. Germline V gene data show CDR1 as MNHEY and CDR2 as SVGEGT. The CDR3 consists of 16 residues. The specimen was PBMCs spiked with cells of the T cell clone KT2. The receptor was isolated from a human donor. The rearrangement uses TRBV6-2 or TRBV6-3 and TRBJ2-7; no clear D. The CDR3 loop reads CASSDLGPTRAYEQYF. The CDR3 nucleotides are TGTGCCAGCAGTGACCTGGGCCCGACGCGTGCCTACGAGCAGTACTTC.